Below, 19 T cell receptor beta chains from the same sample are listed, as sequenced in a study of blood T cells in healthy people across ages. Through a sample-barcoded 5' primer and a J-beta primer mix, a second PCR was run for 7 to 11 cycles. TCRdb re-called the 5' RACE reads through MiXCR, storing one row per CDR3 protein. The sample records 2 million or so distinct CDR3 sequences, less than 50% being singletons. The sample was blood. The receptor set was obtained from a middle-aged woman in good health.

The chain uses TRBV28 and TRBJ2-1; D remains ambiguous. The germline V gene has CDR1 MDHEN and CDR2 SYDVKM. Trimming stripped 4 bases from V and 8 bases from J, with 15 bases between. The CDR3 consists of 14 residues. CDR3 amino acids: CASSSPGLPDEQFF. CDR3 DNA: TGTGCCAGCAGTTCCCCCGGGTTACCGGATGAGCAGTTCTTC.

In regard to this clonotype: The junction and the germline gene differ at one end; a read error may be behind it. The genes are TRBV7-3 and TRBJ1-1; TRBD1 is a possible D gene (6 bases). Germline V gene data show CDR1 as SGHTA and CDR2 as FQGTGA. This CDR3 has 13 residues. CDR3 sequence (DNA): TGTGCCAGCAGCTTCCAGGGGTCGACTGAAACTTTCTTT. It codes for CASSFQGSTETFF. Together with reference TRBV7-3 and TRBJ1-1, the CDR3 gives the full variable domain: GAGVSQTPSNKVTEKGKYVELRCDPISGHTALYWYRQSLGQGPEFLIYFQGTGAADDSGLPNDRFFAVRPEGSVSTLKIQRTERGDSAVYLCASSFQGSTETFFGQGTRLTVV.

This chain connects TRBV6-5 to TRBJ2-5; D unclear. V was trimmed by 6 bases and J by 4 bases, leaving 12 bases between them. The germline CDR1 and CDR2 sequences are MNHEY and SVGAGI. CDR3 size: 13 residues. The CDR3 region has the DNA TGTGCCAGCAGCCAAGTAAGGAGAGAGACCCAGTACTTC. Translating it yields CASSQVRRETQYF.

Here the CDR3 reads CASSQDRADQETQYF. The DNA for the CDR3 is TGCGCCAGCAGCCAAGATAGGGCAGATCAAGAGACCCAGTACTTC. The rearrangement uses TRBV4-3 and TRBJ2-5, with no clear D. The CDR3 sequence is 15 residues long. Trimming removed 0 bases at V and 2 bases at J, with 10 bases between. Germline lookup yields CDR1 LGHNA and CDR2 YSLEER.

This clonotype came up a few times. The V and J genes are TRBV9 and TRBJ2-5; no clear D. The CDR3 covers 14 residues. Between the trimmed V and J ends, which lost 0 bases and 5 bases, there was a span of 11 bases. Germline CDR1 SGDLS, CDR2 YYNGEE. The CDR3 coding sequence is TGTGCCAGCAGCGTAGCAGATGAGTGGGAGACCCAGTACTTC. Protein sequence: CASSVADEWETQYF.

V usage is TRBV27 and J usage is TRBJ2-5; D may be TRBD1 or TRBD2 (6 bases each). Germline V gene lookup returns CDR1 MNHEY and CDR2 SMNVEV (reference sequence). V was clipped by 3 bases and J by 7 bases, with 15 bases between them. The CDR3 is made up of 14 amino acids. The CDR3 region is CASSFGGQHGTQYF. As DNA, the CDR3 is TGTGCCAGCAGTTTCGGGGGACAACACGGGACCCAGTACTTC.

Only a few counts were recorded for this clonotype. The gene calls are TRBV7-2 and TRBJ1-2, with 7 bases lining up with TRBD1. The CDR3 sequence is 15 residues long. J lost 4 bases, V lost 5 bases, and 10 bases had no gene match. The germline CDR1 and CDR2 sequences are SGHTA and FQGNSA. CDR3 amino acids: CASSTQGGGGYGYTF. The CDR3 DNA reads as TGTGCCAGCAGCACCCAGGGGGGAGGTGGCTATGGCTACACCTTC.

The chain is built from TRBV7-8 and TRBJ1-2; no reliable D call. The CDR3 is 14 residues long. Germline assignment: CDR1 SGHVS and CDR2 FQNEAQ. Trimming shortened V by 1 base and J by 7 bases, and 13 bases separated the two germline ends. The CDR3 DNA follows: TGTGCCAGCAGCTTAGAGGGAGCGGGATTTGGCTACACCTTC. Residues: CASSLEGAGFGYTF.

The CDR3 sequence: CASSSGHTDTQYF. CDR3 DNA sequence: TGTGCCAGCAGCTCGGGCCACACAGATACGCAGTATTTT. The J gene is TRBJ2-3, the V gene TRBV7-2; D gene unclear. The CDR3 has 13 amino acids. Germline assignment: CDR1 SGHTA and CDR2 FQGNSA. Trimming took off 4 bases at V and 2 bases at J, with 7 bases between the two ends.

The chain has TRBV6-1 and TRBJ1-2, with 7 bases lining up with TRBD1. Germline V CDR1 and CDR2: MNHNS, SASEGT. This CDR3 is built from 14 residues. The trim removed 2 bases at V and 4 bases at J, leaving 4 bases unmatched. The CDR3 sequence is CASSERGGPYGYTF. DNA of the CDR3: TGTGCCAGCAGTGAAAGAGGGGGCCCCTATGGCTACACCTTC.

This chain links TRBV6-2 or TRBV6-3 with TRBJ1-5; 8 nucleotides agree with TRBD1. The CDR3 length is 15 residues. Germline values: CDR1 MNHEY, CDR2 SVGEGT. V trimming: 6 bases; J trimming: 6 bases; junction bases outside the gene matches: 10. The CDR3 DNA reads as TGTGCCAGCAGCTTGGACAGGGTGACAGGTCAGCCCCAGCATTTT. Protein sequence: CASSLDRVTGQPQHF.

This chain connects TRBV5-1 to TRBJ2-4; no definite D call. Germline V gives CDR1 SGHRS, CDR2 YFSETQ. The CDR3 spans 15 residues. V lost 1 base, J lost 13 bases, and 21 bases lay in between. CDR3: CASSLPPPVSNEQYF. Written as DNA, the CDR3 is TGCGCCAGCAGCTTGCCCCCACCAGTTAGTAATGAGCAGTACTTC.

DNA of the CDR3: TGTGCCAGCAGTTCCCGTGGGACAGCTGCCTACGAGCAGTACTTC. Its protein is CASSSRGTAAYEQYF. The chain joins TRBV6-2 or TRBV6-3 to TRBJ2-7, with 7 bases lining up with TRBD1. CDR1 is MNHEY, CDR2 SVGEGT, per germline. Trimming cost V 4 bases and J 2 bases; bases outside gene matches: 8. This CDR3 is 15 amino acids long.

Points on this clonotype: One end of the junction does not line up with germline, which may come from a read error. The V and J genes are TRBV7-2 and TRBJ1-1; a weak D match, TRBD1 (6 bases). The germline V gene encodes CDR1 SGHTA and CDR2 FQGNSA. The CDR3 loop spans 14 amino acids. The CDR3 loop reads CASSLGDMNAEAFF. CDR3 DNA: TGTGCCAGCAGCTTAGGGGACATGAACGCTGAAGCTTTCTTT.

The V and J genes are TRBV7-2 and TRBJ2-7; D is uncertain. V was shortened by 5 bases and J by 6 bases, with 11 bases between the two germline ends. Germline V gives CDR1 SGHTA, CDR2 FQGNSA. This CDR3 has 12 amino acids. The chain's CDR3 is CASSPPGLEQYF. The CDR3 coding sequence is TGTGCCAGCAGCCCCCCCGGGCTCGAGCAGTACTTC.

This clonotype was seen ten or more times. The chain employs TRBV12-3 or TRBV12-4 and TRBJ1-2, with 7 nucleotides matching TRBD1. The CDR3 totals 13 residues. V lost 6 bases to trimming and J lost 3 bases; unmatched junction nucleotides: 4. CDR3: CASSLTGHYGYTF. Written as DNA, the CDR3 is TGTGCCAGCAGCTTGACAGGGCACTATGGCTACACCTTC.

The chain uses TRBV5-5 and TRBJ2-5, with a tentative D call TRBD1 (5 bases). Trimming stripped 0 bases from V and 0 bases from J, with 9 bases between. The CDR3 is made up of 15 amino acids. The germline V gene has CDR1 SGHKS and CDR2 YYEKEE (reference sequence). CDR3 in amino acids: CASSLVARDQETQYF. The DNA for the CDR3 is TGTGCCAGCAGCTTGGTCGCCAGGGACCAAGAGACCCAGTACTTC.

The V gene is TRBV28, the J gene TRBJ2-3; 9 nucleotides line up with TRBD1. The V and J ends lost 4 bases and 4 bases, in that order; junction bases with no gene match: 6. This CDR3 is built from 15 residues. Germline lookup yields CDR1 MDHEN and CDR2 SYDVKM. In nucleotides, the CDR3 is TGTGCCAGCAGTTCAATGACAGGGGGTTCAGATACGCAGTATTTT. Its translation: CASSSMTGGSDTQYF.

The chain uses TRBV25-1 and TRBJ2-1, with a weak D call TRBD2 (5 bases). V was clipped by 0 bases and J by 0 bases, with 9 bases between them. Germline CDR1 is MGHDK and CDR2 is SYGVNS. The CDR3 has 16 amino acids. The CDR3 coding sequence is TGTGCCAGCAGTGAATACCGGGGAGACTCCTACAATGAGCAGTTCTTC. It translates to CASSEYRGDSYNEQFF.